This TCR beta chain was captured by sequencing in a study of T cells after yellow fever vaccination. As for the study in general: When fractions had low cell numbers, they were prepared with SMART-Seq v4 Ultra Low Input. The study, taken as a whole, reports: The study re-detected most primary-vaccination clones after the booster (about 96% CD4, around 90% CD8). High-abundance clonotypes from the bulk population could contaminate FACS-sorted repertoires. Peaking faster, on day 5 versus 15, the secondary response was nonetheless weaker.

TCRdb re-called the 5' RACE reads with MiXCR, one entry per CDR3 protein. The data contain around 530,000 distinct CDR3 sequences, 17% of them singletons. CDR3 length: 13 residues. V was cut by 3 bases and J by 8 bases, with 11 bases left in between. This clonotype was seen many times. As yet, its antigen is unknown. The chain uses TRBV12-3 or TRBV12-4 and TRBJ2-4; D is tentatively TRBD1 or TRBD2 (5 bases each). The sequence came from a man aged 18 to 30 who received the YFV17D yellow fever vaccine. Sequencing used PBMCs, obtained more than 4 days after the first yellow fever vaccination. The CDR3 spells CASSLGERDIQYF. The CDR3 coding sequence is TGTGCCAGCAGTTTGGGGGAGAGAGACATTCAGTACTTC.